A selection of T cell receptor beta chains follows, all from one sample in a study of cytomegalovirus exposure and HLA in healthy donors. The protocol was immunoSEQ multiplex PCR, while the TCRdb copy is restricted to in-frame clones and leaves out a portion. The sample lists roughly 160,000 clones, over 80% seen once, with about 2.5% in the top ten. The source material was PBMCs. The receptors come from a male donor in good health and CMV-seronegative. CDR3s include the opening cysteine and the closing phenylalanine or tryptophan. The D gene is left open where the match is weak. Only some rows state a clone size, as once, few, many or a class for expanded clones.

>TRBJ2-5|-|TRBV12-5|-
CASGLGATGTQYF
TGTGCTAGTGGTTTAGGAGCAACGGGGACCCAGTACTTC
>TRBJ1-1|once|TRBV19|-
CASTKTVMNTEAFF
TGTGCCAGTACCAAGACAGTAATGAACACTGAAGCTTTCTTT
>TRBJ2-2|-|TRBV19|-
CASSILAKAPPGELFF
TGTGCCAGTAGTATCCTAGCTAAAGCACCCCCCGGGGAGCTGTTTTTT
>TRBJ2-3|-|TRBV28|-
CASSSGASTDTQYF
TGTGCCAGCAGTTCAGGGGCCAGCACAGATACGCAGTATTTT
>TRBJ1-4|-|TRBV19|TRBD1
CASRPNRGRRDNEKLFF
TGTGCCAGTAGGCCAAACAGGGGGCGCCGGGATAATGAAAAACTGTTTTTT
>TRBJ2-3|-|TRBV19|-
CASSHGDTQYF
TGTGCCAGTAGTCACGGGGATACGCAGTATTTT
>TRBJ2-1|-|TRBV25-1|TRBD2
CASSAHSGGAYNEQFF
TGTGCCAGCAGTGCACATAGCGGGGGGGCCTACAATGAGCAGTTCTTC
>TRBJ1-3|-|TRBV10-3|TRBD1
CAIRDARQGTKSPFIYGNTIYF
TGTGCCATCAGGGACGCTAGACAGGGGACCAAATCACCATTTATTTACGGAAACACCATATATTTT
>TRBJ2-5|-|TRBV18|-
CASSPRVRNQETQYF
TGTGCCAGCTCACCGAGGGTCAGGAACCAAGAGACCCAGTACTTC
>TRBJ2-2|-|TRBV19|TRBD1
CASSAWTGTGGELFF
TGTGCCAGTAGTGCCTGGACAGGGACGGGCGGGGAGCTGTTTTTT
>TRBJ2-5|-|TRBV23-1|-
CASSQSGSRPQETQYF
TGCGCCAGCAGTCAATCGGGCAGTCGCCCCCAAGAGACCCAGTACTTC
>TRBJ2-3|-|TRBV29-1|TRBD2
CSVEDERDSTADTQYF
TGCAGCGTTGAAGATGAGCGGGACTCTACGGCAGATACGCAGTATTTT
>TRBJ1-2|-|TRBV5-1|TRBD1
CASSLGWQGADYGYTF
TGCGCCAGCAGCTTGGGTTGGCAGGGGGCTGACTATGGCTACACCTTC
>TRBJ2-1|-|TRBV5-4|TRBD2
CASSVGRAGNEQFF
TGTGCCAGCAGTGTCGGACGAGCGGGGAATGAGCAGTTCTTC
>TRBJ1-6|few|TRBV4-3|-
CASSQGADNSPLHF
TGCGCCAGCAGCCAAGGGGCCGATAATTCACCCCTCCACTTT
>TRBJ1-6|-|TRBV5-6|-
CASSLMVTLNYNSPLHF
TGTGCCAGCAGCTTAATGGTGACACTGAATTATAATTCACCCCTCCACTTT
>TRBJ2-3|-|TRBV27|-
CASSSYTDTQYF
TGTGCCAGCAGTTCCTACACAGATACGCAGTATTTT
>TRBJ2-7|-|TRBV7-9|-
CASSSPSVLVDEQYF
TGTGCCAGCAGCTCGCCCAGCGTATTGGTCGACGAGCAGTACTTC
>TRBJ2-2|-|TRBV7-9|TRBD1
CASSSTGVVELFF
TGTGCCAGCAGCTCTACAGGGGTCGTGGAGCTGTTTTTT
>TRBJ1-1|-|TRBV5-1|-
CTSSLAATRGNEAFF
TGCACCAGCAGCTTGGCCGCCACCCGAGGTAACGAAGCTTTCTTT
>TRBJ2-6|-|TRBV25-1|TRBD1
CASSDGTGAGSGANVLTF
TGTGCCAGCAGTGATGGGACAGGGGCAGGATCTGGGGCCAACGTCCTGACTTTC
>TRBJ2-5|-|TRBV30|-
CASTGIGQETQYF
TGTGCCTCAACAGGGATTGGGCAAGAGACCCAGTACTTC
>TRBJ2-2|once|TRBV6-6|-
CASSYPVPGELFF
TGTGCCAGCAGTTACCCAGTCCCCGGGGAGCTGTTTTTT
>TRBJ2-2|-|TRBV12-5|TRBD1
CASGSGTGGLAGELFF
TGTGCTAGTGGTTCCGGGACAGGGGGTCTGGCCGGGGAGCTGTTTTTT
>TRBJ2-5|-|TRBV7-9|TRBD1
CASSYRTGMMETQYF
TGTGCCAGCAGCTACCGGACAGGGATGATGGAGACCCAGTACTTC
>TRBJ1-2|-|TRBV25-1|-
CASSEFPTGPYGYTF
TGTGCCAGCAGTGAATTCCCCACAGGCCCCTATGGCTACACCTTC
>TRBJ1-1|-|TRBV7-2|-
CASSRGRSNASKARAFF
TGTGCCAGCAGCCGTGGGAGATCCAACGCCTCGAAGGCTCGAGCTTTCTTT
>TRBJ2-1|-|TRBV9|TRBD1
CASSVGRQGADEQFF
TGTGCCAGCAGCGTAGGTAGACAGGGGGCGGATGAGCAGTTCTTC
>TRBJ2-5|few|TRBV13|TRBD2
CASSSGTSGSQPTQYF
TGTGCCAGCAGCTCCGGGACTAGCGGGAGTCAACCGACCCAGTACTTC
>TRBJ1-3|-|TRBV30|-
CAWSGWTSGNTIYF
TGTGCCTGGAGTGGGTGGACTTCTGGAAACACCATATATTTT
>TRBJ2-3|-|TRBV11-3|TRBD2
CASSSETSPNTQYF
TGTGCCAGCAGCTCAGAGACTAGCCCTAATACGCAGTATTTT
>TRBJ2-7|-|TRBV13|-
CASSLGLTGEQYF
TGTGCCAGCAGCTTAGGTCTGACAGGCGAGCAGTACTTC
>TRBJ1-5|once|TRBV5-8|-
CASGSRGVVNQPQHF
TGTGCCAGCGGATCGCGGGGGGTCGTCAATCAGCCCCAGCATTTT
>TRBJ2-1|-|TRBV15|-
CATSRDLGAGLKGEQFF
TGTGCCACCAGCAGAGATCTTGGGGCTGGTCTGAAGGGTGAGCAGTTCTTC
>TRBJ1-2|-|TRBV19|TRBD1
CASSPGQGFVYGYTF
TGTGCCAGTAGTCCGGGACAGGGATTCGTCTATGGCTACACCTTC
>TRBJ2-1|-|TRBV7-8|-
CASSYGSSIGTYNEQFF
TGTGCCAGCAGCTATGGGAGTAGCATTGGTACCTACAATGAGCAGTTCTTC
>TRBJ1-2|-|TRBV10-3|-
CAITSPYDYYGYTF
TGTGCCATCACCTCCCCATATGACTACTATGGCTACACCTTC
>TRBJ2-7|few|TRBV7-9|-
CASSLDRRSLREQYF
TGTGCCAGCAGCTTAGACAGGCGAAGTCTGAGGGAGCAGTACTTC
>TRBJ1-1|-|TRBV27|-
CASSSPALTGFSAFF
TGTGCCAGCAGTTCCCCCGCCCTGACAGGATTTTCAGCTTTCTTT
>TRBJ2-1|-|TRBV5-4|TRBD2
CASSPGGSSYNEQFF
TGTGCCAGCAGCCCCGGGGGGAGCTCCTACAATGAGCAGTTCTTC
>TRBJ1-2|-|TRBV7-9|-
CASSLATGGKSYTF
TGTGCCAGCAGCTTAGCGACCGGAGGGAAAAGCTACACCTTC
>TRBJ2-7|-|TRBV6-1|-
CASSEAGRSYEQYF
TGTGCCAGCAGTGAAGCGGGCAGGTCCTACGAGCAGTACTTC
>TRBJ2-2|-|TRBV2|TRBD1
CARRTGGVPNTGELFF
TGTGCCAGACGGACAGGGGGAGTACCGAACACCGGGGAGCTGTTTTTT
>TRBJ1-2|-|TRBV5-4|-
CASSLDSLDGYTF
TGTGCCAGCAGCTTGGACAGTCTGGATGGCTACACCTTC